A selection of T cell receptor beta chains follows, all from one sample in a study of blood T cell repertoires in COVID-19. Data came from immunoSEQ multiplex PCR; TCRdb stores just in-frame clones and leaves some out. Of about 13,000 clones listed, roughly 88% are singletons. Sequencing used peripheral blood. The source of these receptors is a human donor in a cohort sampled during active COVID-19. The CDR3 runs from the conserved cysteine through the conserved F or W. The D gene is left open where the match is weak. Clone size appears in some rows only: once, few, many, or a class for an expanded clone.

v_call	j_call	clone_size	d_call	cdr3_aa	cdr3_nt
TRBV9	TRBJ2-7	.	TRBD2	CASSVGFSGPLSYEQYF	TGTGCCAGCAGCGTAGGATTTAGCGGGCCCCTTTCCTACGAGCAGTACTTC
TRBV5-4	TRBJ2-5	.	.	CASSTPGREETQYF	TGTGCCAGCAGCACCCCGGGAAGGGAAGAGACCCAGTACTTC
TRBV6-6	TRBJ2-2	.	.	CASREGAWSGELFF	TGTGCCAGCAGGGAGGGGGCTTGGTCCGGGGAGCTGTTTTTT
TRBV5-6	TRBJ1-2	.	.	CASSLWDTPYYGYTF	TGTGCCAGCAGCTTGTGGGACACGCCCTACTATGGCTACACCTTC
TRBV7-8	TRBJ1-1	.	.	CASSPGTWTSNTEAFF	TGTGCCAGCAGCCCAGGAACGTGGACATCGAACACTGAAGCTTTCTTT
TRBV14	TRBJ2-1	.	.	CASSQDLMRPLGLSYNEQFF	TGTGCCAGCAGCCAAGATTTAATGAGGCCACTCGGACTCTCCTACAATGAGCAGTTCTTC
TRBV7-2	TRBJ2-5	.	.	CASSGTRVQETQYF	TGTGCCAGCAGCGGCACTAGAGTTCAAGAGACCCAGTACTTC
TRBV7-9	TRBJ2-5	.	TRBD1	CASSRTGVTPETQYF	TGTGCCAGCAGCCGGACAGGGGTGACGCCAGAGACCCAGTACTTC
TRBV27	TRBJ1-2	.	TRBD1	CASSFSGQGVYGYTF	TGTGCCAGCAGTTTTTCCGGACAGGGGGTGTATGGCTACACCTTC
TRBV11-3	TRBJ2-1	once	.	CASSWGGNSYNEQFF	TGTGCCAGCAGCTGGGGCGGGAACTCCTACAATGAGCAGTTCTTC
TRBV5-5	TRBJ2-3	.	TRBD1	CASSFSGTASTDTQYF	TGTGCCAGCAGCTTTAGTGGGACAGCTAGCACAGATACGCAGTATTTT
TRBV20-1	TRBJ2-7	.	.	CSALDSYEQYF	TGCAGTGCTTTGGACAGCTACGAGCAGTACTTC
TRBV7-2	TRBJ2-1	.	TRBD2	CASSLTGTSAYNEQFF	TGTGCCAGCAGCTTAACCGGGACTAGCGCTTACAATGAGCAGTTCTTC
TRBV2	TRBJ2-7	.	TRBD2	CASKLAGGYEQYF	TGTGCCAGCAAGCTAGCGGGGGGATACGAGCAGTACTTC
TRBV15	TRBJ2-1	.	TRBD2	CATSRRSGMIDEQFF	TGTGCCACCAGCAGACGTAGCGGGATGATTGATGAGCAGTTCTTC
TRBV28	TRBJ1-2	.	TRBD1	CASSSTGGVNYGYTF	TGTGCCAGCAGTTCGACAGGGGGTGTGAACTATGGCTACACCTTC
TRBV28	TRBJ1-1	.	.	CASSRTGGNTEAFF	TGTGCCAGCAGCCGTACCGGGGGGAACACTGAAGCTTTCTTT
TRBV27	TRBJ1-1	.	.	CASSPHGGVRNTEAFF	TGTGCCAGCAGTCCCCATGGAGGGGTTCGGAACACTGAAGCTTTCTTT
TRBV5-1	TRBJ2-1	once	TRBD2	CASSLQREIHEQFF	TGCGCCAGCAGCTTGCAGCGGGAGATCCATGAGCAGTTCTTC
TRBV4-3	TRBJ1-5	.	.	CASSQRTGIGNQPQHF	TGCGCCAGCAGCCAAAGAACAGGAATCGGCAATCAGCCCCAGCATTTT
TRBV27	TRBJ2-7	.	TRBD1	CASSSQGAVSYEQYF	TGTGCCAGCAGTTCGCAGGGGGCGGTCTCCTACGAGCAGTACTTC
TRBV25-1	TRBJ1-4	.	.	CASSDGVLKLFF	TGTGCCAGCAGTGACGGGGTATTAAAGCTGTTTTTT
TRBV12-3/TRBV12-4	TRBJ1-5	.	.	CASSLAGVQPQHF	TGTGCCAGCAGTTTGGCAGGGGTTCAGCCCCAGCATTTT
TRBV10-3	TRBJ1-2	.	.	CAISTGQGTYGYTF	TGTGCCATCAGCACCGGGCAGGGTACCTATGGCTACACCTTC
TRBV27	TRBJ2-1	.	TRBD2	CASSLAPPGLAGSVYNEQFF	TGTGCCAGCAGTTTAGCCCCCCCGGGACTAGCGGGATCCGTCTACAATGAGCAGTTCTTC
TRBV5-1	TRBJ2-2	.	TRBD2	CASGLAGAGELFF	TGCGCCAGCGGGCTAGCGGGAGCCGGGGAGCTGTTTTTT
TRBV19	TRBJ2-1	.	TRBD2	CASSAGLAGGTPGYYNEQFF	TGTGCCAGTAGTGCGGGACTAGCGGGGGGGACGCCTGGATACTACAATGAGCAGTTCTTC
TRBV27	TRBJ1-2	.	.	CASSLEGRYGYTF	TGTGCCAGCAGTTTAGAGGGGAGGTATGGCTACACCTTC
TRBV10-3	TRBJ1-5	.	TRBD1	CAITATGRGPQHF	TGTGCCATCACCGCGACAGGGCGCGGGCCCCAGCATTTT
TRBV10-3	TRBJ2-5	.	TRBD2	CAISEGLAGGETQYF	TGTGCCATCAGTGAGGGACTAGCGGGGGGAGAGACCCAGTACTTC
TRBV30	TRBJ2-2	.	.	CAWRRDTDTGELFF	TGTGCCTGGAGAAGGGACACAGACACCGGGGAGCTGTTTTTT
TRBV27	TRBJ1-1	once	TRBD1	CASSGVPSGTGVAFF	TGTGCCAGCAGTGGGGTCCCCTCCGGGACAGGGGTAGCTTTCTTT
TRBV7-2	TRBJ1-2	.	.	CASSLDNQGIGNGYTF	TGTGCCAGCAGCTTAGATAATCAGGGGATTGGGAATGGCTACACCTTC
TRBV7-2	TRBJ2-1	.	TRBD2	CASSLETSGGASYNEQFF	TGTGCCAGCAGCTTAGAAACTAGCGGGGGGGCCTCCTACAATGAGCAGTTCTTC
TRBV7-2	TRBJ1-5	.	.	CASSVTPGLQHF	TGTGCCAGCAGCGTGACACCTGGGCTCCAGCATTTT
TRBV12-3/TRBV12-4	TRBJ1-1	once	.	CASSLDRGFGAFF	TGTGCCAGCAGTTTAGATCGGGGGTTTGGAGCTTTCTTT
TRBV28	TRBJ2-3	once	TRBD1	CASKRQGVTDTQYF	TGTGCCAGCAAGCGACAGGGGGTAACAGATACGCAGTATTTT
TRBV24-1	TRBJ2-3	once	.	CATSGGGGASLSTDTQYF	TGTGCCACCAGTGGGGGTGGGGGGGCATCGCTAAGCACAGATACGCAGTATTTT
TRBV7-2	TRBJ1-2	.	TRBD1	CASSPDRAFGYTF	TGTGCCAGCAGCCCGGACAGGGCTTTTGGCTACACCTTC
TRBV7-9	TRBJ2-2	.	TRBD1	CASRSARGQVIDGELFF	TGTGCCAGCAGATCAGCCCGGGGACAGGTAATCGACGGGGAGCTGTTTTTT
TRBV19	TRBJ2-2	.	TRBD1	CASLVRTGGRTGELFF	TGTGCCAGCCTAGTTCGGACAGGGGGCAGGACCGGGGAGCTGTTTTTT
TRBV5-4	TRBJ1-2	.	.	CASSYQQGHYGYTF	TGTGCCAGCAGTTACCAACAGGGCCACTATGGCTACACCTTC
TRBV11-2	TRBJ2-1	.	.	CASSTEAGSYNEQFF	TGTGCCAGCAGCACCGAAGCAGGGTCCTACAATGAGCAGTTCTTC
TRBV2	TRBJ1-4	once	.	CGGAVNGLGTEKLFF	TGTGGAGGAGCAGTGAATGGGTTGGGTACTGAAAAACTGTTTTTT